This entry features one T cell receptor beta chain sequence. Per germline, CDR1 MNHNS and CDR2 SASEGT. The CDR3 length is 12 residues. Trimming stripped 7 bases from V and 7 bases from J, with 11 bases between. This sample stems from a study of T cell changes during pregnancy in multiple sclerosis. Libraries were prepared by immunoSEQ multiplex PCR; TCRdb keeps only in-frame clonotypes and omits some of them. The table lists about 87,000 clones, around 95% of them singletons. This TCR was recovered from a female donor in good health, enrolled as a control in a pregnancy study. Specimen: peripheral blood, collected in the third trimester of pregnancy. This rearrangement joins TRBV6-1 to TRBJ1-5, with D uncertain. CDR3 DNA: TGTGCCAGCATGGAGTCCCGACAGCCCCAGCATTTT. This encodes CASMESRQPQHF.